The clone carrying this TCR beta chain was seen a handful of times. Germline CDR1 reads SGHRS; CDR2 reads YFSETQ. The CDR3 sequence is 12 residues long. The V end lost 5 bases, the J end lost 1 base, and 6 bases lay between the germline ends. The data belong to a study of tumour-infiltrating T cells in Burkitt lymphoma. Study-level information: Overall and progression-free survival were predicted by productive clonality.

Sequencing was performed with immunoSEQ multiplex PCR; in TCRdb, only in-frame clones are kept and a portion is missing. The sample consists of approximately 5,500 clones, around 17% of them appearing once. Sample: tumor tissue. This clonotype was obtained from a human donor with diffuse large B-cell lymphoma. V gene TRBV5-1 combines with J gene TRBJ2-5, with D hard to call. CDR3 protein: CASRAGQETQYF. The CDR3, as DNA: TGCGCCAGCAGGGCAGGCCAAGAGACCCAGTACTTC. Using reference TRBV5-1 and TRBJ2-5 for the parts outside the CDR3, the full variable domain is KAGVTQTPRYLIKTRGQQVTLSCSPISGHRSVSWYQQTPGQGLQFLFEYFSETQRNKGNFPGRFSGRQFSNSRSEMNVSTLELGDSALYLCASRAGQETQYFGPGTRLLVL.